This T cell receptor (beta chain) was found in a study of blood T cell repertoires in COVID-19. Study information: Collection of acute and convalescent COVID-19 samples took place in the United States, Italy and Spain. From T cells, B-cell-depleted T cells, or PBMCs came the material, which was cDNA or gDNA.

Libraries were prepared by immunoSEQ multiplex PCR; TCRdb keeps only in-frame clonotypes and omits some of them. The sample includes some 200,000 clones, 82% seen only once; the top ten take approximately 4.7%. The age range of participants was 18 to 89 years, with residence in some 25 US areas. Clinical history reported by participants formed the basis on which cohorts were assigned. V shed 3 bases and J shed 4 bases, with 14 bases lying between them. The germline CDR1 and CDR2 sequences are MNHEY and SMNVEV (reference sequence). CDR3 size: 15 residues. The sample comprised PBMCs or T cells enriched from blood (not recorded which). This chain connects TRBV27 to TRBJ2-3, with TRBD2 as a possible D gene (7 bases). The receptor was isolated from a woman aged 55-69 years with acute COVID-19. The CDR3 loop is CASSLLGGPPDTQYF. The CDR3 DNA is TGTGCCAGCAGTTTGTTGGGGGGGCCTCCAGATACGCAGTATTTT.